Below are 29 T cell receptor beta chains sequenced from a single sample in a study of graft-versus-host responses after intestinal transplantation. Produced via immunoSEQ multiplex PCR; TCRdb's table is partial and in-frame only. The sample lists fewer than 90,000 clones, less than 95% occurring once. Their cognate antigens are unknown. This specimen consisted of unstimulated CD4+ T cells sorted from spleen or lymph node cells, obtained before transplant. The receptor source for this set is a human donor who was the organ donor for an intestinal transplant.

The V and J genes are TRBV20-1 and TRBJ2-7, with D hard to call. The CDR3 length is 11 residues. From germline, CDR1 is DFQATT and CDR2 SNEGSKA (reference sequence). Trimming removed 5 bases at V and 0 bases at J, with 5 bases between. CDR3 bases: TGCAGTGCTGCTGTCTCCTACGAGCAGTACTTC. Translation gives CSAAVSYEQYF.

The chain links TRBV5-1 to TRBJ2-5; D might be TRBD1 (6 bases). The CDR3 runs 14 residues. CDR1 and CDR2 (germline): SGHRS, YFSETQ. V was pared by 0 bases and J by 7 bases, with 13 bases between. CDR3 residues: CASSLATGQGTQYF. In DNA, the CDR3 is TGCGCCAGCAGCTTGGCAACAGGGCAGGGGACCCAGTACTTC.

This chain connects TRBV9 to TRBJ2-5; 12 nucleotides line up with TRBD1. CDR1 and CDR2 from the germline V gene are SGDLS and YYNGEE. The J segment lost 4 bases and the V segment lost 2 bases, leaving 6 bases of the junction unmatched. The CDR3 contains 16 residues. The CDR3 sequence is CASSVTGTGGGETQYF. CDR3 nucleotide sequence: TGTGCCAGCAGCGTGACCGGGACAGGGGGCGGAGAGACCCAGTACTTC.

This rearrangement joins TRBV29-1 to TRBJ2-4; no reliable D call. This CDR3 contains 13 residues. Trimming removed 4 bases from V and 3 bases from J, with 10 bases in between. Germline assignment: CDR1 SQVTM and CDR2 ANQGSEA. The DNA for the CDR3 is TGCAGCGTTGGAGTCCTGGGCAAAAACATTCAGTACTTC. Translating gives CSVGVLGKNIQYF.

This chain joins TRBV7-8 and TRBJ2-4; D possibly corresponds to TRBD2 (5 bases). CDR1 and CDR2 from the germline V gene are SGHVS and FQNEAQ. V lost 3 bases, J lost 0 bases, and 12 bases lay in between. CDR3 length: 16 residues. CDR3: CASSLERIGAKNIQYF. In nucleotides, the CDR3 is TGTGCCAGCAGCTTGGAGCGGATCGGAGCCAAAAACATTCAGTACTTC.

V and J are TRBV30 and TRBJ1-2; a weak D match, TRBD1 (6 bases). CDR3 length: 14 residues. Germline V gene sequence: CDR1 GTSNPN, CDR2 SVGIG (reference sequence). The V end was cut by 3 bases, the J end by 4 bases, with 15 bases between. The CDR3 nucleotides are TGTGCCTGGAGCGCAACAGGGCCGGGCTATGGCTACACCTTC. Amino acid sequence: CAWSATGPGYGYTF.

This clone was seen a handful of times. CDR3 nucleotide sequence: TGTGCCAGCAGCGCGCTGGGGGGGGGCCTGGAGACCCAGTACTTC. This gives the protein CASSALGGGLETQYF. The V and J genes are TRBV9 and TRBJ2-5, with a possible D match to TRBD2 (7 bases). V lost 3 bases and J 5 bases, leaving 17 bases between the germline ends. CDR1 and CDR2 (germline): SGDLS, YYNGEE. This CDR3 comprises 15 residues.

CDR3 bases: TGTGCCAGCAGTTCCCCGAATTCACCCCTCCACTTT. Translating gives CASSSPNSPLHF. The chain has TRBV6-6 and TRBJ1-6; D unresolved. Trimming took 4 bases from V and 7 from J, leaving 5 bases between them. The CDR3 has 12 amino acids. CDR1 and CDR2 from the germline V gene are MNHNY and SVGAGI (reference sequence).

DNA of the CDR3: TGTGCCAGCAGGGCTGCACAGGGGAGTAACGAGCAGTACTTC. Its translation: CASRAAQGSNEQYF. V usage is TRBV7-2 and J usage is TRBJ2-7; 7 bases match TRBD1. Germline V gene lookup returns CDR1 SGHTA and CDR2 FQGNSA. The CDR3 is 14 residues long. The trim removed 6 bases at V and 5 bases at J, leaving 10 bases unmatched. The entire variable domain, with the rest obtained from reference TRBV7-2 and TRBJ2-7, is as follows: GAGVSQSPSNKVTEKGKDVELRCDPISGHTALYWYRQSLGQGLEFLIYFQGNSAPDKSGLPSDRFSAERTGGSVSTLTIQRTQQEDSAVYLCASRAAQGSNEQYFGPGTRLTVT.

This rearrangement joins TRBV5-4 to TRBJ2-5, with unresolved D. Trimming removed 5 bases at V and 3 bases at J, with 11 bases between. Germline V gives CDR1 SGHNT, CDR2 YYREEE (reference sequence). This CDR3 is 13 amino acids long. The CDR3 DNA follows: TGTGCCAGCAGTTCGGGTGGGGAAGAGACCCAGTACTTC. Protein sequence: CASSSGGEETQYF. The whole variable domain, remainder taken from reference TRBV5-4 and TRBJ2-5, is ETGVTQSPTHLIKTRGQQVTLRCSSQSGHNTVSWYQQALGQGPQFIFQYYREEENGRGNFPPRFSGLQFPNYSSELNVNALELDDSALYLCASSSGGEETQYFGPGTRLLVL.

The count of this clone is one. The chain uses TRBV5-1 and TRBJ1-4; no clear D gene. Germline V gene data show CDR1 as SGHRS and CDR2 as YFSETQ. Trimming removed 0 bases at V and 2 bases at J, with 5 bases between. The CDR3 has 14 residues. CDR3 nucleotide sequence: TGCGCCAGCAGCTTGGGGGCCACTAATGAAAAACTGTTTTTT. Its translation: CASSLGATNEKLFF.

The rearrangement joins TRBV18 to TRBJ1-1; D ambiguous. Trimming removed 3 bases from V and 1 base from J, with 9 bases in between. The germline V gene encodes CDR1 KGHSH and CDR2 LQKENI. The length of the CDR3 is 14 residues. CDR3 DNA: TGTGCCAGCTCACCGGCGGGAGCGAACACTGAAGCTTTCTTT. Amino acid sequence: CASSPAGANTEAFF. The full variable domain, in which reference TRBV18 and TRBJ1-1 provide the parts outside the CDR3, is NAGVMQNPRHLVRRRGQEARLRCSPMKGHSHVYWYRQLPEEGLKFMVYLQKENIIDESGMPKERFSAEFPKEGPSILRIQQVVRGDSAAYFCASSPAGANTEAFFGQGTRLTVV.

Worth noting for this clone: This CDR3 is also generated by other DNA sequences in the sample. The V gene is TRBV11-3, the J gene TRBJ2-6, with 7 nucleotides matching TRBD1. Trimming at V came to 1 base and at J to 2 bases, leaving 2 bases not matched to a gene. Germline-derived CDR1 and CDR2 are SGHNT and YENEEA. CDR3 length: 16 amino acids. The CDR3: CASSLGQGAGANVLTF. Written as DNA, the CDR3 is TGTGCCAGCAGCTTAGGGCAGGGGGCTGGGGCCAACGTCCTGACTTTC.

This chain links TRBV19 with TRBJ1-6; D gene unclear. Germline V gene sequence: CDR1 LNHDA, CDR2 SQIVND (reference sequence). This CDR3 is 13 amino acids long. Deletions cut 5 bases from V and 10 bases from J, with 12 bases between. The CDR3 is CASSLLTGSPLHF. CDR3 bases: TGTGCCAGTAGTCTCTTGACCGGGTCACCCCTCCACTTT.

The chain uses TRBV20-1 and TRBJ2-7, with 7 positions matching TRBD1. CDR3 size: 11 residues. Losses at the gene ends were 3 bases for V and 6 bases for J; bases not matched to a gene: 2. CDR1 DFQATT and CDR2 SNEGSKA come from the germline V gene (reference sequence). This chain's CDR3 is CSARTGSEQYF. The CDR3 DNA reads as TGCAGTGCTAGGACAGGGAGCGAGCAGTACTTC.

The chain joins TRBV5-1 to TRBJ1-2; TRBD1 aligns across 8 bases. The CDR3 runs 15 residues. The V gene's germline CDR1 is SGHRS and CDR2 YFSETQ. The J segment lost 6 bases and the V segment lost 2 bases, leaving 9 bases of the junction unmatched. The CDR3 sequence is CASSFQGARSDGYTF. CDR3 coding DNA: TGCGCCAGCAGCTTCCAGGGGGCGAGATCGGATGGCTACACCTTC.

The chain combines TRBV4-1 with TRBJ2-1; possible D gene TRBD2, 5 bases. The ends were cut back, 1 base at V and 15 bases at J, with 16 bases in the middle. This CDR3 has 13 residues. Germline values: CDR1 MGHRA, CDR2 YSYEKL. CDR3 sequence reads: CASSQGRLGGLFF. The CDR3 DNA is TGCGCCAGCAGCCAAGGGCGCTTAGGAGGTCTGTTCTTC.

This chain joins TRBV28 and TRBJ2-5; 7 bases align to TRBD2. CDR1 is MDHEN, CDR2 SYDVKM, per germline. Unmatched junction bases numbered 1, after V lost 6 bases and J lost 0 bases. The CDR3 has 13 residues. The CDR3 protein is CASRGGNQETQYF. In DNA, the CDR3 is TGTGCCAGCAGGGGAGGGAACCAAGAGACCCAGTACTTC.

The CDR3 loop reads CASSFPPGQVRYEQYF. The CDR3 region has the DNA TGCGCCAGCAGCTTCCCTCCGGGACAGGTTCGCTACGAGCAGTACTTC. The chain combines TRBV5-1 with TRBJ2-7; 8 nucleotides match TRBD1. The CDR3 loop spans 16 amino acids. Unmatched junction bases numbered 10, after V lost 2 bases and J lost 3 bases. CDR1 is SGHRS and CDR2 is YFSETQ in the germline V gene.

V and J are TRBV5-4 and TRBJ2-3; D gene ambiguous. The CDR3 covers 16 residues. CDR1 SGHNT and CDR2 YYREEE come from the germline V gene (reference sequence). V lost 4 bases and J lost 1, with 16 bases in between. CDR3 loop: CASSSPGRDRTDTQYF. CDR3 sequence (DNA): TGTGCCAGCAGCAGCCCGGGCCGTGATCGCACAGATACGCAGTATTTT. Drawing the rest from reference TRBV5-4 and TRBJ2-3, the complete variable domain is ETGVTQSPTHLIKTRGQQVTLRCSSQSGHNTVSWYQQALGQGPQFIFQYYREEENGRGNFPPRFSGLQFPNYSSELNVNALELDDSALYLCASSSPGRDRTDTQYFGPGTRLTVL.

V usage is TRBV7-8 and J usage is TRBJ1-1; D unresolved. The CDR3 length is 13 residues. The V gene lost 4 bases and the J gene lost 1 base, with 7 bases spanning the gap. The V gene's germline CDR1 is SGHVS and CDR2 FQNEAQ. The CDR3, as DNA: TGTGCCAGCAGCTCGCCGACGAACACTGAAGCTTTCTTT. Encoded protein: CASSSPTNTEAFF. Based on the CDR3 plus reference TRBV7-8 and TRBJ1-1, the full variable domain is GAGVSQSPRYKVAKRGQDVALRCDPISGHVSLFWYQQALGQGPEFLTYFQNEAQLDKSGLPSDRFFAERPEGSVSTLKIQRTQQEDSAVYLCASSSPTNTEAFFGQGTRLTVV.

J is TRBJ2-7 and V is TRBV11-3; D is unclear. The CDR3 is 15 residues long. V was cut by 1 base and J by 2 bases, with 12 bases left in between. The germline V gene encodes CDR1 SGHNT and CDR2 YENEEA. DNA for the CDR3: TGTGCCAGCAGCTTAGCTCACCGGCAGGCCTACGAGCAGTACTTC. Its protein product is CASSLAHRQAYEQYF. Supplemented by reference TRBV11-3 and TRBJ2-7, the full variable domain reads EAGVVQSPRYKIIEKKQPVAFWCNPISGHNTLYWYLQNLGQGPELLIRYENEEAVDDSQLPKDRFSAERLKGVDSTLKIQPAELGDSAVYLCASSLAHRQAYEQYFGPGTRLTVT.

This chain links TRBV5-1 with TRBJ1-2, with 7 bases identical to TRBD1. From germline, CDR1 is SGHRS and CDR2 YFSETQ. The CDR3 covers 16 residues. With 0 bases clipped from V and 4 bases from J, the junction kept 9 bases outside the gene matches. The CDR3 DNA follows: TGCGCCAGCAGCTTGGTCTTATGGGACAGACTCTATGGCTACACCTTC. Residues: CASSLVLWDRLYGYTF.

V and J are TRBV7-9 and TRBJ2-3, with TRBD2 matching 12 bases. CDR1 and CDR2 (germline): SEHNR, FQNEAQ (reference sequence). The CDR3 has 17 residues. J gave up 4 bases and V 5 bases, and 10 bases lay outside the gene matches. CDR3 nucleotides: TGTGCCAGCAGCCCCAGAGGTCCTAGCGGGGGGGCAGATACGCAGTATTTT. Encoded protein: CASSPRGPSGGADTQYF.

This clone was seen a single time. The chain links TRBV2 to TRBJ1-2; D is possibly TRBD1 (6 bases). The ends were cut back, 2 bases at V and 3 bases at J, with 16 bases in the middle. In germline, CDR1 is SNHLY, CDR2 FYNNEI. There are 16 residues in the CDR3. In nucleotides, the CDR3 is TGTGCCAGCAGTGAAACACGACGGGGGGCTGACTATGGCTACACCTTC. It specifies CASSETRRGADYGYTF.

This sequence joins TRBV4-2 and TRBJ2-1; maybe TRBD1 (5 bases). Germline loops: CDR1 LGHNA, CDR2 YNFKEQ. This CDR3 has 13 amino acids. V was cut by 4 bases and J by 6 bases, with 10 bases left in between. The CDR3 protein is CASSRDRFNEQFF. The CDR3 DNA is TGTGCCAGCAGCCGCGACAGATTCAATGAGCAGTTCTTC.

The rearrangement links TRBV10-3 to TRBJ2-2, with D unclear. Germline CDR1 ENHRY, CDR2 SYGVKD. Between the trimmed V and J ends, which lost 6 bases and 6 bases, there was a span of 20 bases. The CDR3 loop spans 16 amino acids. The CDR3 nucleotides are TGTGCCATCAGGTCCCCGTACTCACACGATCCCGGGGAGCTGTTTTTT. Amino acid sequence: CAIRSPYSHDPGELFF.

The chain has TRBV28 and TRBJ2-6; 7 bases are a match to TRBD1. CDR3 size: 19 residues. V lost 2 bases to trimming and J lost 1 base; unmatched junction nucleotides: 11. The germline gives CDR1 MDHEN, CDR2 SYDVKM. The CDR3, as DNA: TGTGCCAGCAGTTTACCCACCGGTGTACAGGGGTCTGGGGCCAACGTCCTGACTTTC. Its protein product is CASSLPTGVQGSGANVLTF.

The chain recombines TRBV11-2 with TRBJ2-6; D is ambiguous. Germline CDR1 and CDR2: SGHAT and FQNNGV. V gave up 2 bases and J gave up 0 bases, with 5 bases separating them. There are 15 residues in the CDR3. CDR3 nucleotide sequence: TGTGCCAGCAGCTTAACCGACTCTGGGGCCAACGTCCTGACTTTC. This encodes CASSLTDSGANVLTF.